These 29 T cell receptor beta chains share one sample of origin, sequenced in a study of blood T cell repertoires in COVID-19. Measured with immunoSEQ multiplex PCR; TCRdb has only the in-frame clones, and not every one. The data contain fewer than 250,000 clones, less than 90% of them singletons. Sequenced input: peripheral blood. The receptor source for this set is a man aged 40-50 years with acute or convalescent COVID-19.

The chain employs TRBV28 and TRBJ2-5; 7 nucleotides line up with TRBD1. This CDR3 is 14 amino acids long. Unmatched junction bases numbered 11, after V lost 8 bases and J lost 5 bases. Germline V lookup: CDR1 MDHEN, CDR2 SYDVKM. CDR3 nucleotide sequence: TGTGCCAGCGGTCTAAGGGGGCGATGGGAGACCCAGTACTTC. It is translated as CASGLRGRWETQYF.

The genes are TRBV12-3 or TRBV12-4 and TRBJ2-1; possible D gene TRBD2, 6 bases. V dropped 7 bases and J dropped 9 bases, with 16 bases sitting between them. CDR3 length: 13 residues. For the CDR3, the DNA is TGTGCCAGCAATCGAGGGACTCCTCCTGAGCAGTTCTTC. The encoded protein is CASNRGTPPEQFF.

The CDR3 nucleotides read TGTGCCAGTAGTATCGTTCCAGGGGACTATGGCTACACCTTC. This translates into CASSIVPGDYGYTF. V is TRBV19 and J is TRBJ1-2; possibly TRBD1 for D (6 bases). The ends were cut back, 3 bases at V and 3 bases at J, with 11 bases in the middle. Germline-derived CDR1 and CDR2 are LNHDA and SQIVND (reference sequence). The CDR3 has 14 amino acids.

The chain couples TRBV6-5 to TRBJ1-2, with D possibly matching TRBD1 (5 bases). The V and J ends lost 2 bases and 5 bases respectively, with 15 bases between them. CDR1 and CDR2 from the germline V gene are MNHEY and SVGAGI. The CDR3 spans 15 residues. CDR3 sequence: CASSYGSGTAYGYTF. In nucleotides, the CDR3 is TGTGCCAGCAGTTACGGAAGCGGGACTGCTTATGGCTACACCTTC.

The chain carries TRBV28 and TRBJ2-7, with 8 nucleotides matching TRBD2. CDR3 length: 18 amino acids. Germline trimming cut 3 bases from V and 0 bases from J; bases unmatched to any gene: 13. Germline values: CDR1 MDHEN, CDR2 SYDVKM. The CDR3 sequence is CASSFPPRLATSSYEQYF. CDR3 sequence (DNA): TGTGCCAGCAGTTTCCCCCCTAGACTAGCGACGAGCTCCTACGAGCAGTACTTC.

This chain joins TRBV5-1 and TRBJ1-2; D remains unclear. CDR3 size: 14 residues. V dropped 4 bases and J dropped 2 bases, with 12 bases sitting between them. CDR1 SGHRS and CDR2 YFSETQ come from the germline V gene. CDR3 in DNA: TGCGCCAGCAGCCCCGGACCGGGGAACTATGGCTACACCTTC. This gives the protein CASSPGPGNYGYTF.

The rearrangement links TRBV27 to TRBJ1-2, with 11 positions matching TRBD1. The CDR3 has 13 residues. The germline CDR1 and CDR2 sequences are MNHEY and SMNVEV (reference sequence). The V and J ends lost 6 bases and 10 bases, in that order; junction bases with no gene match: 7. This chain's CDR3 is CASRKPGQGDYTF. The CDR3 DNA sequence: TGTGCCAGCAGGAAACCGGGACAGGGGGACTACACCTTC.

V is TRBV5-5 and J is TRBJ1-1, with TRBD1 identical over 8 bases. Germline V gene data show CDR1 as SGHKS and CDR2 as YYEKEE (reference sequence). V shed 4 bases, J shed 6 bases, and the junction held 8 bases outside the gene matches. The CDR3 has 14 amino acids. The DNA of the CDR3 is TGTGCCAGCAGCGCCAGGACAGGGTTGTCTGAAGCTTTCTTT. It is translated as CASSARTGLSEAFF.

The V call is TRBV9, the J call TRBJ2-2, with a weak D call TRBD1 (6 bases). Trimming took off 3 bases at V and 4 bases at J, with 13 bases between the two ends. Germline V gives CDR1 SGDLS, CDR2 YYNGEE. The CDR3 extends over 15 amino acids. In DNA form, the CDR3 reads TGTGCCAGCAGCGCTCAGGGGTCGGTCACCGGGGAGCTGTTTTTT. Its translation is CASSAQGSVTGELFF. The full variable domain, completed using reference TRBV9 and TRBJ2-2, is DSGVTQTPKHLITATGQRVTLRCSPRSGDLSVYWYQQSLDQGLQFLIQYYNGEERAKGNILERFSAQQFPDLHSELNLSSLELGDSALYFCASSAQGSVTGELFFGEGSRLTVL.

This clone appeared a single time. The chain couples TRBV28 to TRBJ2-7, with 10 bases aligning to TRBD2. The CDR3 runs 17 residues. Germline CDR1 and CDR2: MDHEN and SYDVKM. The V segment lost 7 bases and the J segment 2 bases; nucleotides outside the gene matches: 14. CDR3: CASNSPATSGITYEQYF. CDR3 sequence (DNA): TGTGCCAGCAACTCCCCCGCTACTAGCGGGATAACCTACGAGCAGTACTTC.

The CDR3 spells CASSPRTSGSADTQYF. CDR3 nucleotide sequence: TGTGCCAGCTCACCTCGGACTAGCGGGAGTGCAGATACGCAGTATTTT. The V gene is TRBV18, the J gene TRBJ2-3, with 13 bases that match TRBD2. Germline assignment: CDR1 KGHSH and CDR2 LQKENI. The V segment lost 3 bases and the J segment 4 bases; nucleotides outside the gene matches: 4. The CDR3 consists of 16 residues.

This chain connects TRBV27 to TRBJ1-5; 8 bases fit TRBD1. CDR3 size: 14 residues. CDR1 is MNHEY, CDR2 SMNVEV, per germline (reference sequence). Trimming cost V 9 bases and J 4 bases; bases outside gene matches: 8. The CDR3 here is CARVGQGGNQPQHF. DNA for the CDR3: TGTGCCAGGGTCGGACAGGGTGGAAATCAGCCCCAGCATTTT.

This chain connects TRBV7-2 to TRBJ2-5; D is undetermined. Germline CDR1 SGHTA, CDR2 FQGNSA. The CDR3 consists of 12 residues. V lost 5 bases, J lost 0 bases, and 4 bases lay in between. CDR3 bases: TGTGCCAGCAGCCAGTACCAAGAGACCCAGTACTTC. Encoded protein: CASSQYQETQYF.

The rearrangement links TRBV5-4 to TRBJ2-3, with unresolved D. Trimming pared 4 bases from V and 3 bases from J, leaving 15 bases between. The CDR3 totals 15 residues. Germline assignment: CDR1 SGHNT and CDR2 YYREEE (reference sequence). The CDR3 DNA follows: TGTGCCAGCAGCGCACCCCGTGAGGCTACAGATACGCAGTATTTT. Translated: CASSAPREATDTQYF.

J is TRBJ1-4 and V is TRBV18; 7 nucleotides match TRBD1. Trimming cost V 3 bases and J 8 bases; bases outside gene matches: 9. CDR1 is KGHSH and CDR2 is LQKENI in the germline V gene. This CDR3 is built from 15 residues. CDR3 DNA: TGTGCCAGCTCACCCCGACAGGGTGATTACGAAAAACTGTTTTTT. Translated, it gives CASSPRQGDYEKLFF.

The chain is built from TRBV6-2 or TRBV6-3 and TRBJ1-5; D is perhaps TRBD1 (5 bases). The CDR3 runs to 16 residues. Germline V lookup: CDR1 MNHEY, CDR2 SVGEGT. Trimming left V 2 bases short and J 3 bases short, with 14 bases between. The CDR3 loop is CASSYPLTGPNQPQHF. The CDR3, as DNA: TGTGCCAGCAGTTACCCTCTTACAGGCCCCAATCAGCCCCAGCATTTT.

CDR3 region: CASPDWGQGKDTQYF. The CDR3 DNA reads TGTGCCAGCCCTGACTGGGGACAGGGAAAAGATACGCAGTATTTT. This chain joins TRBV2 and TRBJ2-3; the match to TRBD1 covers 9 bases. CDR3 length equals 15 residues. Germline CDR1 reads SNHLY; CDR2 reads FYNNEI. V lost 8 bases and J lost 5; bases outside the gene matches: 11.

This chain connects TRBV5-6 to TRBJ2-5; D is unresolved. Germline-derived CDR1 and CDR2 are SGHDT and YYEEEE. V lost 1 base and J 0 bases, leaving 4 bases between the germline ends. There are 13 residues in the CDR3. In nucleotides, the CDR3 is TGTGCCAGCAGCTTGTTTAACCAAGAGACCCAGTACTTC. Translation: CASSLFNQETQYF.

V and J are TRBV5-1 and TRBJ2-2; possibly TRBD1 for D (6 bases). The V and J ends lost 3 bases and 2 bases respectively, with 14 bases between them. Germline V CDR1 and CDR2: SGHRS, YFSETQ. This CDR3 region has 16 residues. This CDR3 reads CASSSDSQGNTGELFF. CDR3 DNA sequence: TGCGCCAGCAGCTCGGACAGCCAAGGAAACACCGGGGAGCTGTTTTTT.

This clone has a handful of counts. The chain couples TRBV6-5 to TRBJ1-1; the D gene is possibly TRBD1 (5 bases). Germline CDR1 MNHEY, CDR2 SVGAGI. The CDR3 runs to 12 residues. V gave up 4 bases and J gave up 4 bases, with 7 bases separating them. The CDR3 spells CASSFDSTEAFF. In nucleotides, the CDR3 is TGTGCCAGCAGTTTTGACAGCACTGAAGCTTTCTTT.

The chain employs TRBV6-1 and TRBJ1-4; D ambiguous. The CDR3 is 17 amino acids. The V end lost 2 bases, the J end lost 5 bases, and 18 bases lay between the germline ends. The germline CDR1 and CDR2 sequences are MNHNS and SASEGT. CDR3 DNA: TGTGCCAGCAGTGAAATAGGTAGAGGGTCTTTAAATGAAAAACTGTTTTTT. The encoded protein is CASSEIGRGSLNEKLFF.

The chain combines TRBV3-1 (or the pseudogene TRBV3-2) with TRBJ2-1; weak D call: TRBD2 (5 bases). From germline, CDR1 is LGHDT and CDR2 YNNKEL (reference sequence). The germline V and J ends were trimmed by 3 bases and 4 bases, with 13 bases remaining between them. CDR3 length equals 15 residues. CDR3 sequence (DNA): TGTGCCAGCAGCCAGGACGAGGGTGTTTACAATGAGCAGTTCTTC. This codes for CASSQDEGVYNEQFF.

The rearrangement joins TRBV29-1 to TRBJ2-3; D is perhaps TRBD1 (6 bases). Germline V gene lookup returns CDR1 SQVTM and CDR2 ANQGSEA. Between the trimmed V and J ends, which lost 4 bases and 0 bases, there was a span of 17 bases. The CDR3 contains 16 residues. The CDR3 loop reads CSVGGTPSGSTDTQYF. CDR3 sequence (DNA): TGCAGCGTTGGAGGGACACCCTCGGGCAGCACAGATACGCAGTATTTT.

The J gene is TRBJ2-7, the V gene TRBV7-2; 10 positions agree with TRBD2. From germline, CDR1 is SGHTA and CDR2 FQGNSA. This CDR3 comprises 17 residues. Trimming removed 5 bases from V and 0 bases from J; junction bases left unmatched: 10. The CDR3 loop is CASSLLAGMFRSYEQYF. The CDR3 DNA reads as TGTGCCAGCAGCCTACTAGCGGGGATGTTCCGCTCCTACGAGCAGTACTTC.

The rearrangement joins TRBV2 to TRBJ1-6, with 9 bases aligning to TRBD1. Germline-derived CDR1 and CDR2 are SNHLY and FYNNEI. This CDR3 contains 17 residues. The ends lost 2 bases at V and 0 bases at J; junction bases unmatched: 2. In DNA, the CDR3 is TGTGCCAGCAGTGAATTGACAGGGGGCTCCTATAATTCACCCCTCCACTTT. Translated: CASSELTGGSYNSPLHF.

The V and J genes are TRBV18 and TRBJ2-5; TRBD1 aligns across 8 bases. Trimming cost V 0 bases and J 5 bases; bases outside gene matches: 5. The CDR3 runs 15 residues. Germline values: CDR1 KGHSH, CDR2 LQKENI. As DNA, the CDR3 is TGTGCCAGCTCACCACCGAGGGGACAGGTGGAGACCCAGTACTTC. Translated: CASSPPRGQVETQYF.

This clone has more than one count but fewer than ten. The genes are TRBV9 and TRBJ2-1; D remains ambiguous. The V gene lost 1 base and the J gene lost 5 bases, with 7 bases spanning the gap. The CDR3 sequence is 13 residues long. CDR1 is SGDLS and CDR2 is YYNGEE in the germline V gene. The CDR3 bases are TGTGCCAGCAGCGTATTATCGGACAATGAGCAGTTCTTC. Protein: CASSVLSDNEQFF.

The V and J genes are TRBV18 and TRBJ2-3, with 10 bases that match TRBD1. The CDR3 covers 15 residues. With V trimmed by 3 bases and J by 8 bases, 8 bases remained unmatched. The V gene's germline CDR1 is KGHSH and CDR2 LQKENI. Here the CDR3 reads CASSPGTGEWGTQYF. Here the CDR3 DNA reads TGTGCCAGCTCACCCGGGACAGGGGAATGGGGTACGCAGTATTTT.

This chain connects TRBV7-2 to TRBJ2-7, with 13 nucleotides matching TRBD2. In germline, CDR1 is SGHTA, CDR2 FQGNSA. CDR3 length equals 15 residues. Trimming removed 3 bases from V and 5 bases from J; junction bases left unmatched: 4. As DNA, the CDR3 is TGTGCCAGCAGCTTTTGGACTAGCGGGAGCAACGAGCAGTACTTC. It encodes CASSFWTSGSNEQYF.